The clone carrying this TCR beta chain has a single count. Its antigen is still unknown. The data were obtained in a study of OX40 agonist ivuxolimab in advanced cancers. The study, taken as a whole, reports: Normalized expansion of T-cell clones was also low for some nonresponders.

Assay: immunoSEQ multiplex PCR; the TCRdb copy retains only in-frame clones and omits some. The data contain about 150,000 clones, roughly 91% of them singletons. The specimen comprised CD4+ or CD8+ T cells sorted from blood, sampled in a trial of the OX40 agonist ivuxolimab. This TCR was recovered from an adult with an advanced solid tumor such as melanoma, head and neck, liver or kidney cancer.

CDR3 sequence reads: CASGKPFPLYEQYF. The CDR3 DNA follows: TGTGCCAGCGGCAAGCCATTTCCACTCTACGAGCAGTACTTC. The chain recombines TRBV28 with TRBJ2-7; D unresolved. Germline lookup yields CDR1 MDHEN and CDR2 SYDVKM. The CDR3 has 14 amino acids. Trimming left V 8 bases short and J 3 bases short, with 17 bases between.